The 12 T cell receptor beta chains below all came from one sample that was sequenced in a study of OX40 agonist ivuxolimab in advanced cancers. The method was immunoSEQ multiplex PCR; TCRdb's version includes in-frame clones alone and lacks a portion of them. The sample records 50,000 to 70,000 clones, about 88% being singletons. The sample here was CD4+ or CD8+ T cells sorted from blood, taken in a trial of the OX40 agonist ivuxolimab. Receptors originate from an adult with an advanced solid tumor such as melanoma, head and neck, liver or kidney cancer.

The rearrangement joins TRBV18 to TRBJ1-1; weak D call: TRBD1 (6 bases). The ends were cut back, 10 bases at V and 3 bases at J, with 18 bases in the middle. Germline loops: CDR1 KGHSH, CDR2 LQKENI. This CDR3 has 14 residues. The CDR3 sequence is CATAKGGTDTEAFF. CDR3 bases: TGTGCCACCGCGAAGGGGGGCACGGACACTGAAGCTTTCTTT.

CDR3 in DNA: TGTGCCAGCAGTTTATTGTTTGGATCCAGACGGGGAAACACTGAAGCTTTCTTT. As protein: CASSLLFGSRRGNTEAFF. The V call is TRBV28, the J call TRBJ1-1, with no clear D. This CDR3 has 18 residues. V dropped 1 base and J dropped 2 bases, with 20 bases sitting between them. Germline lookup yields CDR1 MDHEN and CDR2 SYDVKM.

The CDR3: CAWSLGDTQYF. In DNA form, the CDR3 reads TGTGCCTGGAGTTTAGGAGATACGCAGTATTTT. The chain joins TRBV30 to TRBJ2-3; the D is unclear. The germline V gene encodes CDR1 GTSNPN and CDR2 SVGIG (reference sequence). Deletions cut 2 bases from V and 5 bases from J, with 5 bases between. The CDR3 is 11 residues long.

The chain uses TRBV5-6 and TRBJ1-6; 8 bases fit TRBD1. The CDR3 is 15 amino acids. Trimming at V came to 4 bases and at J to 6 bases, leaving 6 bases not matched to a gene. Germline V gives CDR1 SGHDT, CDR2 YYEEEE. CDR3 in DNA: TGTGCCAGCAGCGGGGGACAGGCGGGTAATTCACCCCTCCACTTT. This translates into CASSGGQAGNSPLHF.

The table lists this clone with a count of one. The chain links TRBV29-1 to TRBJ2-3; D unclear. The CDR3 is 15 amino acids. Germline V gene sequence: CDR1 SQVTM, CDR2 ANQGSEA. V lost 0 bases and J lost 0, with 10 bases in between. The CDR3 DNA sequence: TGCAGCGTTGAAGATGTGACTCGGAGCACAGATACGCAGTATTTT. The encoded protein is CSVEDVTRSTDTQYF.

The chain is built from TRBV6-1 and TRBJ2-3; D gene ambiguous. The CDR3 extends over 17 amino acids. CDR1 is MNHNS, CDR2 SASEGT, per germline. V was pared by 3 bases and J by 1 base, with 17 bases between. The CDR3 coding sequence is TGTGCCAGCAGTGACGTGGACGGCGGATGGGGCACAGATACGCAGTATTTT. It yields the protein CASSDVDGGWGTDTQYF.

The chain carries TRBV30 and TRBJ1-4; TRBD1 matches at 7 bases. This CDR3 comprises 16 residues. Unmatched junction bases numbered 17, after V lost 3 bases and J lost 10 bases. Germline CDR1 and CDR2: GTSNPN and SVGIG (reference sequence). The CDR3 sequence: CAWSVKGAGGGLKLFF. CDR3 nucleotides: TGTGCCTGGAGCGTAAAAGGGGCGGGAGGGGGCTTAAAACTGTTTTTT.

V is TRBV30 and J is TRBJ1-2; TRBD1 is a possible D gene (5 bases). The CDR3 sequence is 11 residues long. Germline CDR1 is GTSNPN and CDR2 is SVGIG (reference sequence). Trimming removed 2 bases at V and 6 bases at J, with 7 bases between. DNA of the CDR3: TGTGCCTGGAGTACGGGGGATGGCTACACCTTC. Amino acid sequence: CAWSTGDGYTF.

The chain carries TRBV5-1 and TRBJ2-3, with TRBD1 identical over 8 bases. V dropped 4 bases and J dropped 2; count of bases not matched to a gene: 9. Germline V gene data show CDR1 as SGHRS and CDR2 as YFSETQ. The CDR3 totals 16 residues. The CDR3 loop is CASSQIGTGYTDTQYF. The CDR3 DNA reads as TGCGCCAGCAGCCAGATCGGGACAGGTTACACAGATACGCAGTATTTT.

The CDR3 sequence: CASSPPRGERSGDTQYF. As DNA, the CDR3 is TGTGCCAGCTCACCACCTAGGGGGGAGCGGTCCGGAGATACGCAGTATTTT. The chain couples TRBV18 to TRBJ2-3; D may match TRBD1 or TRBD2 (6 bases each). V was trimmed by 0 bases and J by 5 bases, leaving 18 bases between them. The CDR3 is 17 amino acids. CDR1 and CDR2 (germline): KGHSH, LQKENI.

V gene TRBV6-1 combines with J gene TRBJ2-1; 7 nucleotides line up with TRBD2. V was clipped by 2 bases and J by 7 bases; unmatched bases: 17. CDR3 size: 18 residues. CDR1 MNHNS and CDR2 SASEGT come from the germline V gene. This CDR3 reads CASSESAIAGFLGNEQFF. The CDR3 bases are TGTGCCAGCAGTGAATCGGCGATAGCGGGTTTCCTGGGTAATGAGCAGTTCTTC.

The chain combines TRBV5-1 with TRBJ1-3, with 7 nucleotides matching TRBD1. This CDR3 is built from 16 residues. The trim removed 0 bases at V and 3 bases at J, leaving 6 bases unmatched. CDR1 and CDR2 from the germline V gene are SGHRS and YFSETQ. This CDR3 reads CASSLAGQGVGNTIYF. As DNA, the CDR3 is TGCGCCAGCAGCTTGGCCGGCCAGGGGGTTGGAAACACCATATATTTT.